These 15 T cell receptor beta chains originate from one sample sequenced in a study of blood T cells in healthy people across ages. Primed by a sample-barcoded 5' primer and a J-beta primer mix, a second PCR proceeded for about 6 to 12 cycles. TCRdb re-analysed the 5' RACE reads in MiXCR, keeping a single row per CDR3 protein. The sample includes 1.5 million to 2 million distinct CDR3 sequences, around 50% of them seen just once. Sequencing was performed on blood. The receptors derive from a woman in her forties in good health.

This clonotype was seen a handful of times. This could be a read error, since a much larger clone is one nucleotide away. The rearrangement links TRBV4-3 to TRBJ2-1, with D possibly being TRBD1 (6 bases). The J call is doubtful: the DNA matches TRBJ2-7 better. The CDR3 runs 15 residues. Germline V gene lookup returns CDR1 LGHNA and CDR2 YSLEER. CDR3 coding DNA: TGCGCCAGCAGCCAAGGCCAGGGGTCCTACAATGAGCAGTACTTC. Translated, it gives CASSQGQGSYNEQYF.

About this clonotype itself: The CDR3 does not end in the conserved phenylalanine or tryptophan, so this is likely a read error. The chain has TRBV11-2 and TRBJ2-5; 7 positions match TRBD2. The J call may be mistaken, given a closer DNA end match to TRBJ2-7. Looked up from germline, CDR1 is SGHAT and CDR2 is FQNNGV. This CDR3 region has 17 residues. The CDR3 nucleotides read TGTGCCAGCAGCTTGGATTGGACGGGAGGAGAACTCTACGAGCAGTACCTC. It specifies CASSLDWTGGELYEQYL.

At least ten counts were recorded for this clonotype. The chain couples TRBV20-1 to TRBJ2-3; TRBD2 is a possible D gene (7 bases). Germline lookup yields CDR1 DFQATT and CDR2 SNEGSKA (reference sequence). There are 17 residues in the CDR3. V was shortened by 3 bases and J by 2 bases, with 21 bases between the two germline ends. The CDR3 bases are TGCAGTGCTAGCATCGGTGTTCCCGGGGGGCACACAGATACGCAGTATTTT. Translated: CSASIGVPGGHTDTQYF.

This clonotype has only a few counts. V gene TRBV4-3 combines with J gene TRBJ2-5, with unresolved D. Trimming removed 0 bases at V and 4 bases at J, with 12 bases between. This CDR3 spans 15 amino acids. Germline V gene sequence: CDR1 LGHNA, CDR2 YSLEER. This CDR3 is CASSQDTTLGETQYF. The CDR3 DNA is TGCGCCAGCAGCCAAGACACAACCTTGGGAGAGACCCAGTACTTC.

The chain employs TRBV5-1 and TRBJ2-7; either TRBD1 or TRBD2 may fit D (5 bases each). Trimming left V 1 base short and J 6 bases short, with 17 bases between. The V gene's germline CDR1 is SGHRS and CDR2 YFSETQ. The CDR3 is 15 residues long. CDR3 protein: CASSLRGAWDGEQYF. CDR3 sequence (DNA): TGCGCCAGCAGCTTGAGAGGGGCCTGGGACGGCGAGCAGTACTTC.

V is TRBV4-1 and J is TRBJ2-1, with D unresolved. Germline CDR1 MGHRA, CDR2 YSYEKL. The CDR3 totals 15 residues. Trimming took off 0 bases at V and 0 bases at J, with 6 bases between the two ends. CDR3 amino acids: CASSQDDSSYNEQFF. In nucleotides, the CDR3 is TGCGCCAGCAGCCAAGATGATTCCTCCTACAATGAGCAGTTCTTC.

In its sample, this clonotype was seen a few times. V is TRBV6-5 and J is TRBJ2-7; D is undetermined. V was shortened by 6 bases and J by 0 bases, with 12 bases between the two germline ends. Looked up from germline, CDR1 is MNHEY and CDR2 is SVGAGI. The CDR3 is made up of 14 amino acids. CDR3 DNA sequence: TGTGCCAGCAGCTTCTCGATGAGCTCCTACGAGCAGTACTTC. Translated, it gives CASSFSMSSYEQYF.

This clonotype was seen repeatedly, ten times or more. This chain links TRBV20-1 with TRBJ2-3; the match to TRBD2 covers 7 bases. With V trimmed by 3 bases and J by 4 bases, 16 bases remained unmatched. This CDR3 has 17 amino acids. Germline lookup yields CDR1 DFQATT and CDR2 SNEGSKA (reference sequence). CDR3 DNA sequence: TGCAGTGCTAGGGGCGGGGGATGGGACTCTAGGGCAGATACGCAGTATTTT. Translation: CSARGGGWDSRADTQYF.

The chain recombines TRBV6-5 with TRBJ2-7, with a tentative D call TRBD1 (5 bases). Per the germline V gene, CDR1 is MNHEY and CDR2 is SVGAGI. V lost 0 bases and J lost 0, with 12 bases in between. This CDR3 spans 16 amino acids. The CDR3 loop reads CASSYSSNRFSYEQYF. In DNA, the CDR3 is TGTGCCAGCAGTTACTCGAGTAACAGGTTCTCCTACGAGCAGTACTTC.

J is TRBJ2-7 and V is TRBV28; 8 bases line up with TRBD1. The V segment lost 6 bases and the J segment 1 base; nucleotides outside the gene matches: 5. This CDR3 has 14 amino acids. CDR1 MDHEN and CDR2 SYDVKM come from the germline V gene. The CDR3 is CASRMTGVSYEQYF. In nucleotides, the CDR3 is TGTGCCAGCAGGATGACAGGGGTATCCTACGAGCAGTACTTC.

This clonotype was counted between two and nine times. This chain connects TRBV7-2 to TRBJ2-3; D not resolved. V dropped 5 bases and J dropped 0 bases, with 9 bases sitting between them. Per germline, CDR1 SGHTA and CDR2 FQGNSA. The CDR3 sequence is 14 residues long. The CDR3 nucleotides read TGTGCCAGCAGCCGTCGTAGAAGCACAGATACGCAGTATTTT. It yields the protein CASSRRRSTDTQYF.

The chain is built from TRBV28 and TRBJ2-5, with a possible D match to TRBD2 (6 bases). The CDR3 is made up of 12 amino acids. Trimming removed 4 bases at V and 4 bases at J, with 7 bases between. Germline V gene sequence: CDR1 MDHEN, CDR2 SYDVKM. The CDR3 sequence: CASSWRAETQYF. Written as DNA, the CDR3 is TGTGCCAGCAGTTGGAGGGCAGAGACCCAGTACTTC.

The chain recombines TRBV6-5 with TRBJ2-2, with D tentatively TRBD1 or TRBD2 (5 bases each). The germline V gene encodes CDR1 MNHEY and CDR2 SVGAGI. V was shortened by 4 bases and J by 4 bases, with 16 bases between the two germline ends. This CDR3 is built from 16 residues. The CDR3 DNA is TGTGCCAGCAGTTCCTGGGACGCAATGGGCACCGGGGAGCTGTTTTTT. It encodes CASSSWDAMGTGELFF.

In its sample, this clonotype was seen many times. V and J are TRBV4-1 and TRBJ2-1; 10 nucleotides line up with TRBD2. Trimming removed 0 bases from V and 4 bases from J; junction bases left unmatched: 6. The CDR3 runs to 17 residues. Germline CDR1 reads MGHRA; CDR2 reads YSYEKL. CDR3 in amino acids: CASSQDPGLAVYNEQFF. The CDR3 bases are TGCGCCAGCAGCCAAGATCCAGGACTAGCGGTTTACAATGAGCAGTTCTTC.

J is TRBJ2-1 and V is TRBV2, with no clear D. This CDR3 has 11 amino acids. The germline V gene encodes CDR1 SNHLY and CDR2 FYNNEI. V lost 8 bases to trimming and J lost 7 bases, with 9 bases between them. The CDR3 DNA reads as TGTGCCAGCGGTGCGGAGAATGAGCAGTTCTTC. It encodes CASGAENEQFF.